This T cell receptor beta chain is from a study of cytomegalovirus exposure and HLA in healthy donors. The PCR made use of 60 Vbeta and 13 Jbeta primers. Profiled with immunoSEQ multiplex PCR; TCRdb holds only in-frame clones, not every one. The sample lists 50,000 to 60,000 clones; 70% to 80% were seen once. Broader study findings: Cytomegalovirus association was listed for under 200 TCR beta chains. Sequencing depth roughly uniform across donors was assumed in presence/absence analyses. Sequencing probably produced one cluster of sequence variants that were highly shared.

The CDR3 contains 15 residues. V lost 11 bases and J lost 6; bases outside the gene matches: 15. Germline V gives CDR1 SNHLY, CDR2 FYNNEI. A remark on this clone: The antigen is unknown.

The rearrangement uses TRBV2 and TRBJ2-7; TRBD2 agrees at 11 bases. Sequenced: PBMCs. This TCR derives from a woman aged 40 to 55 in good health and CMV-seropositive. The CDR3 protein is CAFPTSSGGLAEQYF. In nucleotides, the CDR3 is TGTGCCTTCCCCACCTCTAGCGGGGGGCTGGCCGAGCAGTACTTC.